A single T cell receptor beta chain is shown here with its context. The antigen is not known. These data belong to a study of cytomegalovirus exposure and HLA in healthy donors. In the study overall: A subsequent analysis stated that the 110 or so validation repertoires were run on the same platform as the roughly 620 first-cohort repertoires. General observations from the study: Reported performance of the classifier showed diagnosis of cytomegalovirus status with high specificity and sensitivity. Subsequent analysis of the 95 to 150 validation repertoires found a tendency for first-cohort TCR clusters to co-occur.

TCRdb's copy holds only in-frame clones and misses some; the assay was immunoSEQ multiplex PCR. The sample carries approximately 270,000 clones, 90% recorded once. Sequencing input: PBMCs. This receptor was obtained from a woman aged 18-29 years in good health and CMV-seronegative.

CDR3: CASSRRLEGTQYF. The CDR3 DNA is TGTGCCAGCAGTCGTCGACTAGAAGGAACGCAGTATTTT. V and J are TRBV6-5 and TRBJ2-3, with D tentatively TRBD2 (6 bases). The V gene lost 5 bases and the J gene lost 9 bases, with 15 bases spanning the gap. The CDR3 runs 13 residues. The germline CDR1 and CDR2 sequences are MNHEY and SVGAGI.